These 28 T cell receptor beta chains were all obtained from the same sample, sequenced in a study of circulating CD8 cells and anti-PD-1 response in melanoma. From live CD3+CD8+TCRalphabeta+ cells, four PD-1 and/or TIGIT subsets were sorted. The QIAseq Immune Repertoire TCR panel built the libraries from around 15 ng of total RNA. TCRdb processed the reads anew with MiXCR; each CDR3 protein has one entry. Here the sample spans about 460 distinct CDR3 sequences, roughly 8.6% being singletons. The material sequenced was CD8+ T cells from PBMCs, taken at baseline or after one month of anti-PD-1 therapy (not recorded which). These receptors were collected from a human donor with melanoma.

In its sample, this clonotype ranks as large. V and J are TRBV28 and TRBJ2-1; 7 nucleotides align to TRBD2. The germline V gene encodes CDR1 MDHEN and CDR2 SYDVKM. The trim removed 7 bases at V and 4 bases at J, leaving 13 bases unmatched. The CDR3 is 16 residues long. The CDR3 region is CASKRTGSGTYNEQFF. As DNA, the CDR3 is TGTGCCAGCAAACGAACCGGGAGCGGGACTTACAATGAGCAGTTCTTC.

By proportion, this clonotype is large (0.1 to 1%). The rearrangement joins TRBV2 to TRBJ2-3, with D perhaps matching TRBD2 (6 bases). CDR1 SNHLY and CDR2 FYNNEI come from the germline V gene. Trimming shortened V by 3 bases and J by 0 bases, and 19 bases separated the two germline ends. The CDR3 is 18 amino acids. CDR3 amino acids: CASSELADHKESTDTQYF. CDR3 DNA sequence: TGTGCCAGCAGTGAGTTAGCGGACCATAAGGAGAGCACAGATACGCAGTATTTT.

This clonotype is medium-sized. The CDR3 loop reads CASSSGGPKFF. CDR3 nucleotides: TGTGCCAGCAGCTCGGGCGGCCCCAAGTTCTTC. The chain links TRBV7-8 to TRBJ2-1, with D unclear. V was shortened by 4 bases and J by 14 bases, with 12 bases between the two germline ends. CDR3 length equals 11 residues. Germline V gene lookup returns CDR1 SGHVS and CDR2 FQNEAQ.

The chain links TRBV7-2 to TRBJ2-7, with 9 bases identical to TRBD2. CDR1 is SGHTA and CDR2 is FQGNSA in the germline V gene. The CDR3 is 16 residues long. V was pared by 5 bases and J by 3 bases, with 11 bases of the junction left unmatched. The CDR3, as DNA: TGTGCCAGCAGCCCTCGGGATAGCGGGAGTCGCTACGAGCAGTACTTC. Encoded protein: CASSPRDSGSRYEQYF.

Concerning this clonotype: It is likely a read error, because the conserved phenylalanine at the end of the CDR3 is missing. The chain has TRBV19 and TRBJ1-1; D perhaps matches TRBD1 (6 bases). Germline V lookup: CDR1 LNHDA, CDR2 SQIVND (reference sequence). This CDR3 spans 15 amino acids. Here the CDR3 reads CACSIDGTPNTEAFS. The CDR3 coding sequence is TGTGCCTGTAGTATAGACGGGACACCGAACACTGAAGCTTTCTCT.

This clonotype was counted only a few times. A much larger clone is a single base away; this may be a read error. The chain employs TRBV13 and TRBJ1-1; D not certain. The germline V gene encodes CDR1 PRHDT and CDR2 FYEKMQ (reference sequence). The CDR3 covers 12 residues. Here the CDR3 reads CDSSSLNTEAFF. CDR3 DNA sequence: TGTGACAGCAGTTCCTTGAACACTGAAGCTTTCTTT.

This clonotype rates as large. The chain links TRBV28 to TRBJ2-1; 8 bases are shared with TRBD2. Per the germline V gene, CDR1 is MDHEN and CDR2 is SYDVKM. The CDR3 covers 15 residues. V lost 3 bases to trimming and J lost 5 bases; unmatched junction nucleotides: 6. CDR3 coding DNA: TGTGCCAGCAGTTTGAGCGGGAGTCCGAACAATGAGCAGTTCTTC. Translated: CASSLSGSPNNEQFF. Supplemented by reference TRBV28 and TRBJ2-1, the full variable domain reads DVKVTQSSRYLVKRTGEKVFLECVQDMDHENMFWYRQDPGLGLRLIYFSYDVKMKEKGDIPEGYSVSREKKERFSLILESASTNQTSMYLCASSLSGSPNNEQFFGPGTRLTVL.

This clonotype is judged large. V gene TRBV20-1 combines with J gene TRBJ2-7; 11 bases align to TRBD1. This CDR3 has 14 residues. J lost 3 bases, V lost 5 bases, and 6 bases had no gene match. From germline, CDR1 is DFQATT and CDR2 SNEGSKA (reference sequence). The CDR3 DNA follows: TGCAGTGCTGAACCCGGGACAGGGGGCTACGAGCAGTACTTC. Protein: CSAEPGTGGYEQYF.

Relative to its sample, this clonotype is large. J is TRBJ2-7 and V is TRBV28; possibly TRBD1 for D (6 bases). Germline-derived CDR1 and CDR2 are MDHEN and SYDVKM. CDR3 length: 14 residues. Trimming took 7 bases from V and 5 from J, leaving 18 bases between them. The CDR3 DNA follows: TGTGCCAGCACGCCCGGACAGCTTCTGAACGAGCAGTACTTC. It encodes CASTPGQLLNEQYF.

This clonotype is large (0.1 to 1%) in the sample. V is TRBV29-1 and J is TRBJ1-1; D ambiguous. Germline V gene sequence: CDR1 SQVTM, CDR2 ANQGSEA. The CDR3 sequence is 12 residues long. Trimming took off 7 bases at V and 3 bases at J, with 12 bases between the two ends. DNA of the CDR3: TGCAGCGCCGAACGAAGGGACACTGAAGCTTTCTTT. Translation gives CSAERRDTEAFF.

By sample fraction, this clonotype is large (0.1 to 1%). The CDR3 reads CASSILSSYNEQFF. CDR3 bases: TGTGCCAGTAGTATTTTGAGCTCCTACAATGAGCAGTTCTTC. The V call is TRBV19, the J call TRBJ2-1; no clear D gene. The CDR3 sequence is 14 residues long. From germline, CDR1 is LNHDA and CDR2 SQIVND (reference sequence). Trimming took off 3 bases at V and 0 bases at J, with 6 bases between the two ends. The full variable domain, its missing parts supplied by reference TRBV19 and TRBJ2-1, is DGGITQSPKYLFRKEGQNVTLSCEQNLNHDAMYWYRQDPGQGLRLIYYSQIVNDFQKGDIAEGYSVSREKKESFPLTVTSAQKNPTAFYLCASSILSSYNEQFFGPGTRLTVL.

This clonotype is categorized as large (0.1 to 1%). This chain joins TRBV7-8 and TRBJ2-2; 12 bases agree with TRBD2. The CDR3 covers 17 residues. CDR1 SGHVS and CDR2 FQNEAQ come from the germline V gene. The junction had 7 bases not matched to a gene; V was cut back by 4 bases and J by 4 bases. The CDR3 sequence: CASSSLAGGPITGELFF. DNA of the CDR3: TGTGCCAGCAGCTCACTAGCGGGGGGCCCTATCACCGGGGAGCTGTTTTTT.

This clonotype is categorized as large. The J gene is TRBJ2-7, the V gene TRBV28; a weak D match, TRBD1 (5 bases). Trimming took off 8 bases at V and 1 base at J, with 18 bases between the two ends. Looked up from germline, CDR1 is MDHEN and CDR2 is SYDVKM. This CDR3 is 15 amino acids long. The CDR3 reads CASGRRNAGSYEQYF. The CDR3 DNA follows: TGTGCCAGCGGTCGGCGAAATGCAGGGTCCTACGAGCAGTACTTC.

This clonotype is termed large. The chain couples TRBV24-1 to TRBJ2-5; D is unclear. The CDR3 loop spans 13 amino acids. Germline assignment: CDR1 KGHDR and CDR2 SFDVKD. Trimming took 3 bases from V and 3 from J, leaving 7 bases between them. In DNA form, the CDR3 reads TGTGCCACCAGTGATCAGCCGAAAGAGACCCAGTACTTC. Translating it yields CATSDQPKETQYF.

The V and J genes are TRBV12-3 or TRBV12-4 and TRBJ2-1; no reliable D call. The ends were cut back, 5 bases at V and 9 bases at J, with 17 bases in the middle. This CDR3 has 14 residues. The CDR3: CASSPLSRDSEQFF. CDR3 nucleotides: TGTGCCAGCAGTCCCCTTAGTAGGGATAGTGAGCAGTTCTTC.

By sample share, this clonotype is medium-sized. A much bigger clone sits one base away, suggesting this may be a read error. The rearrangement joins TRBV29-1 to TRBJ2-3; unclear D gene. This CDR3 is built from 14 residues. The V gene lost 4 bases and the J gene lost 4 bases, with 15 bases spanning the gap. Germline values: CDR1 SQVTM, CDR2 ANQGSEA. The DNA for the CDR3 is TGCAGCGTTGTTTGGGGAACGGGTCCAGATACGCAGTATTTT. Translating it yields CSVVWGTGPDTQYF.

This clonotype was detected a few times. Just one base apart from a much larger clone, this may be a read error. The chain employs TRBV6-2 or TRBV6-3 and TRBJ2-1; perhaps TRBD2 as D (5 bases). This CDR3 has 17 residues. V lost 4 bases, J lost 9 bases, and 25 bases lay in between. Germline assignment: CDR1 MNHEY and CDR2 SVGEGT. The CDR3 DNA sequence: TGTGCCAGCAGTTGCTCTGTCTGGGGTCGAGGGTTTACTGAGCAGTTCTTC. Its protein is CASSCSVWGRGFTEQFF.

In the case of this clonotype: The conserved phenylalanine or tryptophan normally closing the CDR3 is absent here, so this likely arose from a read error. The chain has TRBV28 and TRBJ2-7; a weak D match, TRBD2 (5 bases). The CDR3 runs 12 residues. Germline-derived CDR1 and CDR2 are MDHEN and SYDVKM. As DNA, the CDR3 is TGTGCCTGCAGTCCCCGGAGGTACGAGCAGTACCTC. It translates to CACSPRRYEQYL.

By sample fraction, this clonotype is large. The chain recombines TRBV28 with TRBJ2-7; D is uncertain. CDR3 length: 14 residues. V was cut by 3 bases and J by 1 base, with 10 bases left in between. CDR1 MDHEN and CDR2 SYDVKM come from the germline V gene. CDR3 sequence (DNA): TGTGCCAGCAGTTTGAACTTTAATTCCTACGAGCAGTACTTC. This encodes CASSLNFNSYEQYF.

This clonotype is termed large. CDR3 bases: TGTGCCAGCAGCCATGTAGGGGGGCTTACTGAAGCTTTCTTT. Translation gives CASSHVGGLTEAFF. The chain combines TRBV14 with TRBJ1-1, with a tentative D call TRBD1 (6 bases). CDR1 is SGHDN and CDR2 is FVKESK in the germline V gene. With 3 bases removed from V and 5 bases from J, the gap between germline ends came to 13 bases. The CDR3 contains 14 residues.

In its sample, this clonotype is large. The rearrangement joins TRBV2 to TRBJ1-3; no definite D call. V lost 2 bases and J lost 5, with 16 bases in between. From germline, CDR1 is SNHLY and CDR2 FYNNEI. CDR3 size: 16 residues. In nucleotides, the CDR3 is TGTGCCAGCAGTGAATTCCTCTACACGGGTAGAAACACCATATATTTT. It translates to CASSEFLYTGRNTIYF. The full variable domain, in which reference TRBV2 and TRBJ1-3 provide the parts outside the CDR3, is EPEVTQTPSHQVTQMGQEVILRCVPISNHLYFYWYRQILGQKVEFLVSFYNNEISEKSEIFDDQFSVERPDGSNFTLKIRSTKLEDSAMYFCASSEFLYTGRNTIYFGEGSWLTVV.

In its sample, this clonotype ranks as medium-sized (0.01 to 0.1%). The genes are TRBV19 and TRBJ2-7, with D perhaps matching TRBD1 (6 bases). The length of the CDR3 is 13 residues. Deletions cut 5 bases from V and 2 bases from J, with 10 bases between. Germline CDR1 is LNHDA and CDR2 is SQIVND (reference sequence). CDR3 sequence: CASSWDKTYEQYF. CDR3 nucleotides: TGTGCCAGTAGTTGGGACAAAACCTACGAGCAGTACTTC.

V usage is TRBV5-1 and J usage is TRBJ2-3; D may be TRBD1 or TRBD2 (5 bases each). Per the germline V gene, CDR1 is SGHRS and CDR2 is YFSETQ. Trimming removed 0 bases from V and 4 bases from J, with 18 bases in between. The CDR3 runs 17 residues. CDR3 region: CASSLGDESYHADTQYF. Here the CDR3 DNA reads TGCGCCAGCAGCTTGGGGGACGAGTCTTACCACGCAGATACGCAGTATTTT. Complete variable domain (other parts from reference TRBV5-1 and TRBJ2-3): KAGVTQTPRYLIKTRGQQVTLSCSPISGHRSVSWYQQTPGQGLQFLFEYFSETQRNKGNFPGRFSGRQFSNSRSEMNVSTLELGDSALYLCASSLGDESYHADTQYFGPGTRLTVL.

This clonotype is termed medium-sized (0.01 to 0.1%). A much larger clone differs from this one at a single base, so this may be a read error. V and J are TRBV6-6 and TRBJ2-7, with 9 bases identical to TRBD1. Germline CDR1 reads MNHNY; CDR2 reads SVGAGI (reference sequence). The CDR3 runs 14 residues. The CDR3 loop reads CASSYRDRDWELYF. Here the CDR3 DNA reads TGTGCCAGCAGTTACCGGGACAGGGATTGGGAGCTGTACTTC.

This clonotype qualifies as medium-sized. The chain combines TRBV28 with TRBJ2-3; D call uncertain. This CDR3 is built from 16 residues. Germline loops: CDR1 MDHEN, CDR2 SYDVKM. Trimming removed 1 base at V and 4 bases at J, with 15 bases between. CDR3 coding DNA: TGTGCCAGCAGTTTATTGATGGGCTCGGTACCAGATACGCAGTATTTT. Its protein product is CASSLLMGSVPDTQYF.

This clonotype is labeled as medium-sized (0.01 to 0.1%). V gene TRBV28 combines with J gene TRBJ2-7, with TRBD2 identical over 8 bases. Germline V lookup: CDR1 MDHEN, CDR2 SYDVKM. V gave up 5 bases and J gave up 3 bases; unmatched junction bases: 12. The CDR3 sequence is 16 residues long. CDR3 sequence reads: CASSHPPQRGSYEQYF. CDR3 in DNA: TGTGCCAGCAGTCATCCCCCCCAGCGGGGGAGCTACGAGCAGTACTTC.

By frequency in the sample, this clonotype is large. The J gene is TRBJ2-5, the V gene TRBV29-1, with D perhaps matching TRBD1 (7 bases). The germline V gene has CDR1 SQVTM and CDR2 ANQGSEA. The germline V and J ends were trimmed by 3 bases and 3 bases, with 32 bases remaining between them. CDR3 length equals 20 residues. CDR3 sequence reads: CSVDGDWDSLSETRKETQYF. CDR3 in DNA: TGCAGCGTTGATGGGGACTGGGACAGTCTATCGGAGACCCGCAAAGAGACCCAGTACTTC.

In its sample, this clonotype is medium-sized. The chain carries TRBV27 and TRBJ2-7; D is uncertain. The ends were cut back, 4 bases at V and 1 base at J, with 8 bases in the middle. CDR3 length equals 13 residues. Germline assignment: CDR1 MNHEY and CDR2 SMNVEV (reference sequence). Here the CDR3 DNA reads TGTGCCAGCAGTTCCCCCGGTTCCTACGAGCAGTACTTC. As protein: CASSSPGSYEQYF.